Listed below are T cell receptor beta chains from one sample, sequenced in a study of shared clonotypes between healthy human individuals. Here immunoSEQ multiplex PCR was the method, and the copy in TCRdb shows in-frame clones only, minus some. The profile shows 800,000 or so clones, 96% of them singletons. The sequenced sample consisted of naive CD8+ T cells sorted from blood. These TCRs come from a man aged 30 to 45 in good health. The CDR3 runs from the conserved cysteine through the conserved F or W. Each record gives: D gene, J gene, V gene, CDR3 DNA, CDR3 protein. The D gene is left open where the match is weak.

TRBD1	TRBJ2-7	TRBV5-1	TGCGCCAGCAGCATACGACAGGGTTACTACGAGCAGTACTTC	CASSIRQGYYEQYF
.	TRBJ2-2	TRBV11-2	TGTGCCAGCAGCTCAGGACAGCTTCATCCCACCGGGGAGCTGTTTTTT	CASSSGQLHPTGELFF
.	TRBJ2-7	TRBV9	TGTGCCAGCAGCGGTCCCGCAGGAGGCTACGAGCAGTACTTC	CASSGPAGGYEQYF
.	TRBJ2-7	TRBV5-4	TGTGCCAGCAGCCAGATTACCGGGACCAGTGAGGGAGAGCAGTACTTC	CASSQITGTSEGEQYF
.	TRBJ2-3	TRBV12-5	TGTGCTAGTGGTGAAGGGGGTCGGGAACTCACAGATACGCAGTATTTT	CASGEGGRELTDTQYF
TRBD1	TRBJ2-7	TRBV27	TGTGCCAGCTCGGACAGGGTTTTATACGAGCAGTACTTC	CASSDRVLYEQYF
TRBD2	TRBJ2-2	TRBV11-2	TGTGCCAGCAGCTTACCCTCGACTAGCGGGAGTCGCGGGGAGCTGTTTTTT	CASSLPSTSGSRGELFF
.	TRBJ2-3	TRBV9	TGTGCCAGCAGCGTAGGCGGAAGGAACACAGATACGCAGTATTTT	CASSVGGRNTDTQYF
TRBD1	TRBJ2-1	TRBV15	TGTGCCACCAGCACCCTGACAGGGCGGAGTGAGCAGTTCTTC	CATSTLTGRSEQFF
TRBD1	TRBJ2-1	TRBV27	TGTGCCAGCAGTTACGGACAGGGGGGTCGCAATGAGCAGTTCTTC	CASSYGQGGRNEQFF
TRBD2	TRBJ2-1	TRBV7-6	TGTGCCAGCAGCGATGGTCCCCGCGGGAGCCGGAACAATGAGCAGTTCTTC	CASSDGPRGSRNNEQFF
TRBD2	TRBJ2-3	TRBV27	TGTGCCGCTCGAATGGCGGGAGCAGCAGATACGCAGTATTTT	CAARMAGAADTQYF
.	TRBJ2-7	TRBV5-1	TGCGCCAGCAGCTTGGGCCCCCAGGGTGGGAACGAGCAGTACTTC	CASSLGPQGGNEQYF